This note documents a single T cell receptor (beta chain) sequence. Its antigen is unidentified. This sample was included in a study of shared clonotypes between healthy human individuals. Broader study findings: Clonotype sharing among donors, it was expected, would be affected by sequencing depth. As a rule, naive subsets had a larger estimated richness than memory subsets. Some clonotypes were shared by all four sorted-subset donors, while others were not shared. The non-shared ones had lower generation probabilities than the shared ones.

The protocol was immunoSEQ multiplex PCR, while the TCRdb copy is restricted to in-frame clones and leaves out a portion. The repertoire consists of a few million clones, with approximately 95% occurring once and the leading ten covering 0.39%. The ends lost 4 bases at V and 5 bases at J; junction bases unmatched: 5. The CDR3 loop spans 14 amino acids. CDR1 is SGHRS, CDR2 YFSETQ, per germline. CD45RA+ naive and CD45RA-negative memory subsets were separated from CD4+ cells. This receptor was identified in a man aged 18 to 29 in good health. Some clones in this sample may be carry-over from other donors' samples. The chain combines TRBV5-1 with TRBJ1-4; 7 bases are a match to TRBD1. Sequences were obtained from naive CD4+ T cells from PBMCs. As to subset: CD45RA+ positively selected. This chain's CDR3 is CASSPRGRNEKLFF. CDR3 nucleotide sequence: TGCGCCAGCAGCCCCAGGGGGAGAAATGAAAAACTGTTTTTT.